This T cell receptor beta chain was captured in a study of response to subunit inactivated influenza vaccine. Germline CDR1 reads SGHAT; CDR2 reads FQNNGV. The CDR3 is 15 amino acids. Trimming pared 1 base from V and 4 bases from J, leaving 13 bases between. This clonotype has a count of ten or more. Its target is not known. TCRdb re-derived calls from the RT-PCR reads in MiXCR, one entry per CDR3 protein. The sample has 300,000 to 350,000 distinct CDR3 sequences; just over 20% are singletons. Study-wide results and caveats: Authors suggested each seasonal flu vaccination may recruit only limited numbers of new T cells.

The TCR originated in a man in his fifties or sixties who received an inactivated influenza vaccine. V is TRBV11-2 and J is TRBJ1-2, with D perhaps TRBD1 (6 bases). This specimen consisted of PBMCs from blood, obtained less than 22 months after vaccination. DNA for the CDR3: TGTGCCAGCAGCTTAGGACCAGGGGCCGGCTATGGCTACACCTTC. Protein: CASSLGPGAGYGYTF.